This T cell receptor (beta chain) was found in a study of blood T cell repertoires in COVID-19. About the study: The origin of the acute and convalescent COVID-19 samples was the United States, Italy and Spain.

Produced via immunoSEQ multiplex PCR; TCRdb's table is partial and in-frame only. Here the sample spans some 120,000 clones, 80% to 90% being singletons. This clone appeared once. V lost 4 bases, J lost 8 bases, and 9 bases stayed unmatched. This CDR3 contains 14 residues. CDR1 is SGHDT, CDR2 YYEEEE, per germline. The clonotype originates from an elderly man with active or convalescent COVID-19. The V gene is TRBV5-6, the J gene TRBJ1-2, with 9 bases identical to TRBD1. The sample taken for sequencing was peripheral blood. CDR3 DNA: TGTGCCAGCAGCGGAAGGACAGGGGTCGGCGGCTACACCTTC. Its translation is CASSGRTGVGGYTF. The variable domain in full, completed from reference TRBV5-6 and TRBJ1-2, reads DAGVTQSPTHLIKTRGQQVTLRCSPKSGHDTVSWYQQALGQGPQFIFQYYEEEERQRGNFPDRFSGHQFPNYSSELNVNALLLGDSALYLCASSGRTGVGGYTFGSGTRLTVV.